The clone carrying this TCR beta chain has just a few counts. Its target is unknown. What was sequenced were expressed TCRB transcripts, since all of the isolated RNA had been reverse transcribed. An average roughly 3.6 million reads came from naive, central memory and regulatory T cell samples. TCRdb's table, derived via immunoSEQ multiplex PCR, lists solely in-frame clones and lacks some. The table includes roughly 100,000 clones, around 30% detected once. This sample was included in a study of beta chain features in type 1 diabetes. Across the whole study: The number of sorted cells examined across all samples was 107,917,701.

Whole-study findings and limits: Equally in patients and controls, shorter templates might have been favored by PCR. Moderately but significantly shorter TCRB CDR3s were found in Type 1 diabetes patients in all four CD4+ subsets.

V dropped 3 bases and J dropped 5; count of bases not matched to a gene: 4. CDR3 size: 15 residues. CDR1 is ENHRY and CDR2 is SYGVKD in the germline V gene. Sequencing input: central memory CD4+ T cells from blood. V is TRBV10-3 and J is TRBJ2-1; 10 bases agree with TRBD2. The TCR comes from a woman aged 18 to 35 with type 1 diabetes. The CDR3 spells CAISDRLAGDNEQFF. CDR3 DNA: TGTGCCATCAGTGACCGGCTAGCGGGGGACAATGAGCAGTTCTTC.